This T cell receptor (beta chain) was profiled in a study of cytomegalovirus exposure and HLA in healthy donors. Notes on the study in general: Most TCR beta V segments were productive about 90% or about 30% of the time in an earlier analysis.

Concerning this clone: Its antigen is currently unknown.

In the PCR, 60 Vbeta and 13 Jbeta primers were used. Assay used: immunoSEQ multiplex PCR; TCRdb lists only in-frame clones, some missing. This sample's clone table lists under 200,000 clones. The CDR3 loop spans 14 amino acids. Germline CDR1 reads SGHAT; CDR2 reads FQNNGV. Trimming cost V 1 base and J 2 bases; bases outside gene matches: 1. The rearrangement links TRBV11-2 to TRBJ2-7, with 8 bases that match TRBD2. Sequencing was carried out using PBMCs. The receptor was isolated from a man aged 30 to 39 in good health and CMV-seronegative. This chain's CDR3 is CASSLAAGAYEQYF. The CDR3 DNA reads TGTGCCAGCAGCTTAGCAGCGGGAGCCTACGAGCAGTACTTC.